One and the same sample provided the 32 T cell receptor beta chains below, sequenced in a study of memory CD4+ T cells and cytomegalovirus serostatus (dated by TCRdb to the late 2010s). A FACSAria II was used to sort memory CD4+ T cells, defined as single viable CD3+CD4+CD8-CD45RO+ cells. Libraries were made using the immunoSEQ multiplex PCR assay. TCRdb mirrors the immuneACCESS table, restricted to in-frame sequences. Some clones are absent from its copies; in checked studies, under half trace to an unresolved V gene, and the reason for the others is unknown. Counted in this sample were some 53,000 clones; 75% to 85% of them appeared once. The top ten clones comprise roughly 0.8% of the sample. The source material was memory CD4+ T cells from blood. These receptors originate from an adult in good health and CMV-seronegative.

The chain is built from TRBV19 and TRBJ2-7; tentative D call: TRBD2 (5 bases). Per the germline V gene, CDR1 is LNHDA and CDR2 is SQIVND (reference sequence). Trimming pared 2 bases from V and 5 bases from J, leaving 19 bases between. CDR3 length: 16 residues. DNA for the CDR3: TGTGCCAGTAGTATAAGCGCGGGCCTCCAGGTAGACGAGCAGTACTTC. It encodes CASSISAGLQVDEQYF. Combining the CDR3 with reference TRBV19 and TRBJ2-7 gives the whole variable domain DGGITQSPKYLFRKEGQNVTLSCEQNLNHDAMYWYRQDPGQGLRLIYYSQIVNDFQKGDIAEGYSVSREKKESFPLTVTSAQKNPTAFYLCASSISAGLQVDEQYFGPGTRLTVT.

This chain links TRBV5-3 with TRBJ1-1, with 7 bases that match TRBD1. TRBV5-3 is classed as an ORF, of uncertain function. The ends lost 2 bases at V and 5 bases at J; junction bases unmatched: 12. There are 16 residues in the CDR3. The DNA of the CDR3 is TGTGCCAGAAGCTTCTCAGGGGGAGGTGAGAATACTGAAGCTTTCTTT. Its protein product is CARSFSGGGENTEAFF.

J is TRBJ2-2 and V is TRBV6-6; 7 nucleotides match TRBD1. Germline-derived CDR1 and CDR2 are MNHNY and SVGAGI (reference sequence). This CDR3 contains 15 residues. J was trimmed by 5 bases and V by 6 bases; bases with no gene match: 9. CDR3 bases: TGTGCCAGCAGAGGGGGCCAGACTTTGACCGGGGAGCTGTTTTTT. Translated, it gives CASRGGQTLTGELFF.

This rearrangement joins TRBV19 to TRBJ1-2; tentatively, D is TRBD1 (6 bases). The ends were cut back, 0 bases at V and 6 bases at J, with 17 bases in the middle. Germline CDR1 and CDR2: LNHDA and SQIVND (reference sequence). The CDR3 has 16 residues. The CDR3 nucleotides are TGTGCCAGTAGTATAGATCTATTTCCCAGGGGACATGGCTACACCTTC. This codes for CASSIDLFPRGHGYTF.

The chain links TRBV5-1 to TRBJ2-5; a possible D gene is TRBD2 (6 bases). CDR3 length equals 16 residues. Trimming stripped 0 bases from V and 7 bases from J, with 19 bases between. Germline-derived CDR1 and CDR2 are SGHRS and YFSETQ. CDR3 amino acids: CASSLAGGLAGVTQYF. In nucleotides, the CDR3 is TGCGCCAGCAGCTTGGCCGGGGGACTCGCGGGCGTGACCCAGTACTTC.

J is TRBJ1-5 and V is TRBV7-2; no clear D. The V and J ends lost 0 bases and 8 bases respectively, with 14 bases between them. The CDR3 consists of 15 residues. Germline V gene lookup returns CDR1 SGHTA and CDR2 FQGNSA. DNA for the CDR3: TGTGCCAGCAGCTTAGCCGGTGGCAGTATGGAGCCCCAGCATTTT. Its protein product is CASSLAGGSMEPQHF.

J is TRBJ1-1 and V is TRBV30, with 10 positions matching TRBD1. CDR3 length equals 13 residues. The trim removed 3 bases at V and 11 bases at J, leaving 9 bases unmatched. Germline values: CDR1 GTSNPN, CDR2 SVGIG (reference sequence). CDR3 coding DNA: TGTGCCTGGAGCGCCCGACAGGGGGCGCGGGCTTTCTTT. Residues: CAWSARQGARAFF.

The rearrangement joins TRBV10-3 to TRBJ1-3; D remains unclear. Germline V gene sequence: CDR1 ENHRY, CDR2 SYGVKD. V dropped 4 bases and J dropped 2 bases, with 9 bases sitting between them. The CDR3 is 14 amino acids. The CDR3 region has the DNA TGTGCCATCAGTGGAGACGTCGCTGGAAACACCATATATTTT. Translation: CAISGDVAGNTIYF.

V usage is TRBV6-1 and J usage is TRBJ1-6, with 8 bases matching TRBD1. This CDR3 is 13 amino acids long. V was pared by 4 bases and J by 9 bases, with 2 bases of the junction left unmatched. Germline V gene sequence: CDR1 MNHNS, CDR2 SASEGT. CDR3 sequence: CASSAGQGSPLHF. For the CDR3, the DNA is TGTGCCAGCAGTGCCGGACAGGGTTCACCCCTCCACTTT.

This clone appeared a single time. V gene TRBV9 combines with J gene TRBJ1-5; TRBD1 aligns across 9 bases. Germline lookup yields CDR1 SGDLS and CDR2 YYNGEE. This CDR3 contains 15 residues. J was trimmed by 6 bases and V by 0 bases; bases with no gene match: 4. The CDR3 coding sequence is TGTGCCAGCAGCGTAGATGGGACAGGGTTTCAGCCCCAGCATTTT. Residues: CASSVDGTGFQPQHF.

Here the CDR3 DNA reads TGTGCCAGTAGTATTTGGGGGGACAGGGATGGAGATACGCAGTATTTT. This codes for CASSIWGDRDGDTQYF. The chain joins TRBV19 to TRBJ2-3; 9 bases map to TRBD1. The CDR3 has 16 amino acids. CDR1 and CDR2 (germline): LNHDA, SQIVND (reference sequence). V shed 3 bases, J shed 5 bases, and the junction held 9 bases outside the gene matches.

The J gene is TRBJ1-6, the V gene TRBV25-1, with no clear D. CDR1 MGHDK and CDR2 SYGVNS come from the germline V gene. This CDR3 contains 14 residues. V lost 8 bases, J lost 6 bases, and 14 bases lay in between. The CDR3: CASRALAGNSPLHF. The CDR3 region has the DNA TGTGCCAGCCGGGCCTTGGCAGGTAATTCACCCCTCCACTTT.

This sequence joins TRBV6-4 and TRBJ1-2; 11 nucleotides match TRBD1. Germline V CDR1 and CDR2: MRHNA, SNTAGT. Losses at the gene ends were 5 bases for V and 8 bases for J; bases not matched to a gene: 7. CDR3 length: 14 residues. The DNA of the CDR3 is TGTGCCAGCAGTCTGGGACAGGGGGTTGACGGCTACACCTTC. Residues: CASSLGQGVDGYTF.

CDR3 in DNA: TGTGCCAGCAGACCCGCAGGGGGCGCAACCAAAAACATTCAGTACTTC. This encodes CASRPAGGATKNIQYF. The genes are TRBV2 and TRBJ2-4; 8 nucleotides line up with TRBD1. CDR3 size: 16 residues. Trimming at V came to 6 bases and at J to 2 bases, leaving 9 bases not matched to a gene. The germline V gene encodes CDR1 SNHLY and CDR2 FYNNEI.

The rearrangement uses TRBV5-1 and TRBJ1-2; TRBD1 aligns across 7 bases. Trimming removed 0 bases from V and 4 bases from J; junction bases left unmatched: 9. CDR1 is SGHRS, CDR2 YFSETQ, per germline. The CDR3 totals 16 residues. CDR3 loop: CASSLGDRDNIYGYTF. CDR3 nucleotides: TGCGCCAGCAGCTTGGGCGACAGGGATAATATCTATGGCTACACCTTC.

The genes are TRBV5-6 and TRBJ2-6, with a tentative D call TRBD2 (5 bases). Germline V gene lookup returns CDR1 SGHDT and CDR2 YYEEEE. The CDR3 loop spans 16 amino acids. V was cut by 3 bases and J by 0 bases, with 10 bases left in between. CDR3 sequence: CASSWETGSGANVLTF. The CDR3 nucleotides read TGTGCCAGCAGCTGGGAGACGGGCTCTGGGGCCAACGTCCTGACTTTC.

The rearrangement uses TRBV7-2 and TRBJ2-7; 7 bases map to TRBD2. The CDR3 contains 13 residues. CDR1 is SGHTA and CDR2 is FQGNSA in the germline V gene. Trimming cost V 1 base and J 7 bases; bases outside gene matches: 4. In nucleotides, the CDR3 is TGTGCCAGCAGCTTAGGATTCGGGGGGGAGCAGTACTTC. It is translated as CASSLGFGGEQYF. Full variable domain (remainder filled in from reference TRBV7-2 and TRBJ2-7): GAGVSQSPSNKVTEKGKDVELRCDPISGHTALYWYRQSLGQGLEFLIYFQGNSAPDKSGLPSDRFSAERTGGSVSTLTIQRTQQEDSAVYLCASSLGFGGEQYFGPGTRLTVT.

The genes are TRBV2 and TRBJ2-6; 9 positions agree with TRBD1. CDR3 size: 19 residues. V lost 5 bases to trimming and J lost 1 base; unmatched junction nucleotides: 12. Per germline, CDR1 SNHLY and CDR2 FYNNEI. CDR3 DNA: TGTGCCAGCAGTTCACTCTCACAGGGGGCCCGGTCTGGGGCCAACGTCCTGACTTTC. As protein: CASSSLSQGARSGANVLTF. Looking up the rest from reference TRBV2 and TRBJ2-6 gives the full variable domain: EPEVTQTPSHQVTQMGQEVILRCVPISNHLYFYWYRQILGQKVEFLVSFYNNEISEKSEIFDDQFSVERPDGSNFTLKIRSTKLEDSAMYFCASSSLSQGARSGANVLTFGAGSRLTVL.

This clone showed up just once. CDR3 sequence reads: CSVESQGGNTIYF. CDR3 sequence (DNA): TGCAGCGTGGAATCACAGGGTGGAAACACCATATATTTT. This sequence joins TRBV29-1 and TRBJ1-3, with D possibly matching TRBD1 (6 bases). Germline CDR1 reads SQVTM; CDR2 reads ANQGSEA. V was shortened by 6 bases and J by 3 bases, with 12 bases between the two germline ends. The CDR3 spans 13 residues.

This chain uses TRBV6-5 with TRBJ2-7; TRBD1 aligns across 9 bases. Losses at the gene ends were 7 bases for V and 5 bases for J; bases not matched to a gene: 12. Germline V gene data show CDR1 as MNHEY and CDR2 as SVGAGI. The CDR3 totals 15 residues. Here the CDR3 reads CASTSTGTGKHEQYF. The CDR3 region has the DNA TGTGCCAGCACCAGCACCGGGACAGGGAAGCACGAGCAGTACTTC.

The rearrangement links TRBV11-3 to TRBJ1-1; 9 bases are shared with TRBD1. Germline CDR1 SGHNT, CDR2 YENEEA. V lost 3 bases to trimming and J lost 6 bases; unmatched junction nucleotides: 2. CDR3 length: 13 amino acids. CDR3 sequence reads: CASSLGQGAEAFF. For the CDR3, the DNA is TGTGCCAGCAGCTTGGGACAGGGTGCTGAAGCTTTCTTT.

The chain uses TRBV4-1 and TRBJ1-1; a weak D match, TRBD1 (6 bases). V was shortened by 7 bases and J by 7 bases, with 25 bases between the two germline ends. Germline-derived CDR1 and CDR2 are MGHRA and YSYEKL. This CDR3 contains 16 residues. CDR3 sequence (DNA): TGCGCCAGCACCACGCGGCGGGACACTCGAGAGGGTGAAGCTTTCTTT. Amino acids: CASTTRRDTREGEAFF.

This chain connects TRBV11-1 to TRBJ1-2; D possibly corresponds to TRBD1 (5 bases). The germline CDR1 and CDR2 sequences are SGHAT and FQDESV (reference sequence). V was shortened by 2 bases and J by 6 bases, with 13 bases between the two germline ends. The CDR3 is 14 residues long. CDR3 DNA sequence: TGTGCCAGCAGCTTAAAAAGGGGTCAGGATGGCTACACCTTC. Amino acid sequence: CASSLKRGQDGYTF. The full variable domain, its missing parts supplied by reference TRBV11-1 and TRBJ1-2, is EAEVAQSPRYKITEKSQAVAFWCDPISGHATLYWYRQILGQGPELLVQFQDESVVDDSQLPKDRFSAERLKGVDSTLKIQPAELGDSAMYLCASSLKRGQDGYTFGSGTRLTVV.

The rearrangement links TRBV30 to TRBJ1-3, with D unresolved. Looked up from germline, CDR1 is GTSNPN and CDR2 is SVGIG (reference sequence). V lost 5 bases and J lost 1, with 6 bases in between. This CDR3 is built from 12 residues. In nucleotides, the CDR3 is TGTGCCTGGGGGAATTCTGGAAACACCATATATTTT. Its translation is CAWGNSGNTIYF.

This sequence joins TRBV10-1 and TRBJ1-1; D call uncertain. The germline CDR1 and CDR2 sequences are WNHNN and SYGVQD (reference sequence). Deletions cut 6 bases from V and 1 base from J, with 27 bases between. CDR3 length: 19 amino acids. CDR3 nucleotide sequence: TGCGCCAGCAGAAGCGATCCTCAGAGAAGCCTGGGAGAGAACACTGAAGCTTTCTTT. Translation: CASRSDPQRSLGENTEAFF.

J is TRBJ2-1 and V is TRBV4-2; 7 positions match TRBD2. CDR3 length: 17 amino acids. The J segment lost 4 bases and the V segment lost 4 bases, leaving 13 bases of the junction unmatched. From germline, CDR1 is LGHNA and CDR2 YNFKEQ. The CDR3 region has the DNA TGTGCCAGCAGCCGATACTCCATAGCGGGTGAATACAATGAGCAGTTCTTC. Translating it yields CASSRYSIAGEYNEQFF.

This rearrangement joins TRBV30 to TRBJ1-1, with TRBD1 matching over 9 bases. V trimming: 5 bases; J trimming: 6 bases; junction bases outside the gene matches: 13. This CDR3 comprises 15 residues. CDR1 and CDR2 from the germline V gene are GTSNPN and SVGIG (reference sequence). The CDR3, as DNA: TGTGCCTGGGATCCCGGGACAGGGAGGAGGTCTGAAGCTTTCTTT. As protein: CAWDPGTGRRSEAFF.

The chain joins TRBV28 to TRBJ1-1; D is perhaps TRBD1 (5 bases). The germline V and J ends were trimmed by 6 bases and 4 bases, with 18 bases remaining between them. The germline V gene has CDR1 MDHEN and CDR2 SYDVKM. CDR3 length: 15 residues. The CDR3 loop is CASSLALLGGTEAFF. The CDR3 DNA is TGTGCCAGCAGCCTTGCTCTTTTGGGGGGCACTGAAGCTTTCTTT.

This clone was counted a few times. This chain connects TRBV5-1 to TRBJ1-3; possible D gene TRBD1, 5 bases. From germline, CDR1 is SGHRS and CDR2 YFSETQ. V lost 4 bases and J lost 4, with 9 bases in between. This CDR3 contains 13 residues. In DNA, the CDR3 is TGCGCCAGCAGCGGGGGAGGAGGAAACACCATATATTTT. Translated, it gives CASSGGGGNTIYF.

The chain employs TRBV7-9 and TRBJ1-2; 11 bases map to TRBD1. The V and J ends lost 5 bases and 7 bases, in that order; junction bases with no gene match: 6. CDR1 SEHNR and CDR2 FQNEAQ come from the germline V gene (reference sequence). This CDR3 is built from 14 residues. The DNA of the CDR3 is TGTGCCAGCAGCGCACCGGGACAGGGGGGTGGCTACACCTTC. This gives the protein CASSAPGQGGGYTF.

The CDR3 DNA sequence: TGTGCCAGCAGCCAAGGAGGCGGGGCGGACACTGAAGCTTTCTTT. Encoded protein: CASSQGGGADTEAFF. This chain links TRBV7-9 with TRBJ1-1; weak D call: TRBD1 (5 bases). Germline loops: CDR1 SEHNR, CDR2 FQNEAQ (reference sequence). This CDR3 is built from 15 residues. V lost 5 bases to trimming and J lost 3 bases, with 16 bases between them.

The chain employs TRBV7-2 and TRBJ1-1, with D perhaps matching TRBD1 (6 bases). The CDR3 runs 18 residues. Germline-derived CDR1 and CDR2 are SGHTA and FQGNSA. Trimming shortened V by 6 bases and J by 1 base, and 24 bases separated the two germline ends. CDR3 coding DNA: TGTGCCAGCAGTCCCCGCATCACAGGGAGGGTGGCGAACACTGAAGCTTTCTTT. Amino acid sequence: CASSPRITGRVANTEAFF.